The rows below give T cell receptor beta chains drawn from one sample of a study of Ad26.COV2.S vaccination and SARS-CoV-2 variants. Profiled with immunoSEQ multiplex PCR; TCRdb holds only in-frame clones, not every one. The table lists around 450,000 clones, around 89% of them singletons. This sample comprised peripheral blood, obtained in a trial of Ad26.COV2.S vaccine versus placebo. The source of these receptors is a person between 18 and 65 years old who received the Ad26.COV2.S COVID-19 vaccine or a placebo. Both conserved end residues are part of each CDR3. The D gene is left open where the match is weak. The listing skips clone size in some rows; elsewhere it reads once, few, many or a size class.

>TRBJ1-6|-|TRBV7-2|-
TGTGCCAGCAGCACCAGTGGACCGGATAATTCACCCCTCCACTTT
CASSTSGPDNSPLHF
>TRBJ2-1|-|TRBV4-2|-
TGTGCCAGCAGCCAGATTGAGAATGAGCAGTTCTTC
CASSQIENEQFF
>TRBJ1-2|-|TRBV5-6|-
TGTGCCAGCAGCTTGCCACAGGGCGGGGGCTACACCTTC
CASSLPQGGGYTF
>TRBJ2-7|-|TRBV6-5|-
TGTGCCAGCAGGGACACCCTCCACGAGCAGTACTTC
CASRDTLHEQYF
>TRBJ1-2|TRBD1|TRBV28|-
TGTGCCAGTAAGACAGGGAATGAGGGTAACTATGGCTACACCTTC
CASKTGNEGNYGYTF
>TRBJ2-3|-|TRBV7-3|-
TGTGCCAGCAGCTTAATGTTTTCGCCGTCCACAGATACGCAGTATTTT
CASSLMFSPSTDTQYF
>TRBJ2-2|TRBD1|TRBV10-3|-
TGTGCCATCAGACGACAGGGAGAGGCCGGGGAGCTGTTTTTT
CAIRRQGEAGELFF
>TRBJ1-5|-|TRBV19|-
TGTGCCAGTACCCTGGGCAGGGTGGGCAATCAGCCCCAGCATTTT
CASTLGRVGNQPQHF
>TRBJ2-3|-|TRBV7-8|once
TGTGCCAGCAGCTTAGTCCAGGCCGAAACAGATACGCAGTATTTT
CASSLVQAETDTQYF
>TRBJ1-3|TRBD1|TRBV9|-
TGTGCCAGCAGCGTAGGGGGACAGGTGGATGCGTCTGGAAACACCATATATTTT
CASSVGGQVDASGNTIYF
>TRBJ1-3|-|TRBV5-1|-
TGCGCCAGCAGCACCAGGGAACAAGCGGGGGGAAACACCATATATTTT
CASSTREQAGGNTIYF
>TRBJ2-3|-|TRBV29-1|-
TGCAGCGTTGAATTTGATCGGCGTAGCACAGATACGCAGTATTTT
CSVEFDRRSTDTQYF
>TRBJ2-3|TRBD1|TRBV2|-
TGTGCCAGTGGGACAGGGAGCGGCGATACGCAGTATTTT
CASGTGSGDTQYF
>TRBJ2-1|-|TRBV4-3|-
TGCGCCAGCAGCCAAGCACGTACTATAAGCTCCTACAATGAGCAGTTCTTC
CASSQARTISSYNEQFF
>TRBJ2-6|-|TRBV30|-
TGTGCCTGGAGTACCGGGGACGGGGCCAACGTCCTGACTTTC
CAWSTGDGANVLTF
>TRBJ2-7|TRBD2|TRBV30|-
TGTGCCTGGACTAGCGGCTCCTACGAGCAGTACTTC
CAWTSGSYEQYF
>TRBJ2-1|TRBD1|TRBV10-1|-
TGCGCCAGCAAAACAGGGGGGACCTACAATGAGCAGTTCTTC
CASKTGGTYNEQFF
>TRBJ2-5|TRBD2|TRBV7-3|-
TGTGCCAGCAGCAAGGCGGGGGAAAAAGAGACCCAGTACTTC
CASSKAGEKETQYF
>TRBJ1-2|TRBD1|TRBV6-5|-
TGTGCCAGCGGGAGGGACAGGAGCTATGGCTACACCTTC
CASGRDRSYGYTF
>TRBJ2-2|TRBD1|TRBV9|-
TGTGCCAGCAGCCAAGTGAGGGGGCGGAACACCGGGGAGCTGTTTTTT
CASSQVRGRNTGELFF
>TRBJ1-5|-|TRBV30|-
TGTGCCTGGAGTGTATCGGTCGGGGGCCCGCCCCAGCATTTT
CAWSVSVGGPPQHF
>TRBJ2-3|-|TRBV3-1/TRBV3-2|-
TGTGCCAGCAGCCGGGGGGCGGCTGATACGCAGTATTTT
CASSRGAADTQYF
>TRBJ2-2|TRBD2|TRBV4-3|-
TGCGCCAGCAGCCAAGAGGTGCTAGCGGGGGGGAACACCGGGGAGCTGTTTTTT
CASSQEVLAGGNTGELFF
>TRBJ2-7|-|TRBV12-3/TRBV12-4|once
TGTGCCAGCAGTTACTACAGGGTCGAGCAGTACTTC
CASSYYRVEQYF
>TRBJ2-2|-|TRBV27|once
TGTGCCAGCAGTTTAAGGGCCGGGGAGCTGTTTTTT
CASSLRAGELFF
>TRBJ2-7|-|TRBV11-2|-
TGTGCCAGCAGCCATACAGGGACCTACGAGCAGTACTTC
CASSHTGTYEQYF